This entry concerns a single T cell receptor beta chain. This sample was included in a study of patients and donors after allogeneic stem cell transplantation. TCRdb reanalysed the RT-PCR reads using MiXCR and keeps one entry per CDR3 protein. The sample gives roughly 150,000 distinct CDR3 sequences, more than 20% of which show up once; about 24% is in the top ten. Unmatched junction bases numbered 5, after V lost 4 bases and J lost 0 bases. The CDR3 is 16 amino acids. Germline CDR1 ENHRY, CDR2 SYGVKD. Sequenced: blood, either unsorted or a sorted T cell fraction (not recorded which). The TCR was taken from a human donor who was either an allogeneic HSCT recipient or a stem cell or donor lymphocyte infusion donor (not recorded which). It is not recorded whose cells these are; they may come from a transplant donor. The rearrangement uses TRBV10-3 and TRBJ2-7; 11 bases fit TRBD2. In nucleotides, the CDR3 is TGTGCCATCAGTGGGACTAGCGGGTCGAGCTCCTACGAGCAGTACTTC. It codes for CAISGTSGSSSYEQYF.